This T cell receptor beta chain was recovered during a study of blood T cell repertoires in COVID-19. Overall study: Both acute and convalescent COVID-19 samples were obtained from the United States, Italy and Spain. PBMCs, B-cell-depleted T cells, or T cells provided the cDNA or gDNA that made up the material.

Germline V gene lookup returns CDR1 MNHEY and CDR2 SVGAGI. V was pared by 6 bases and J by 0 bases, with 3 bases of the junction left unmatched. The CDR3 consists of 14 residues. Original data processing: Amplifying reference gene primers gave estimates of nucleated cell counts. Profiled with immunoSEQ multiplex PCR; TCRdb holds only in-frame clones, not every one. For V, J and clone size, that table is used; D and trimming come from the DNA. The table has 150,000 to 200,000 clones, roughly 80% seen once. The rearrangement uses TRBV6-5 and TRBJ1-1; 8 positions match TRBD1. The receptor comes from a man between 60 and 75 years old with acute or convalescent COVID-19. Sequenced: peripheral blood. CDR3 region: CASSQTGVNTEAFF. DNA of the CDR3: TGTGCCAGCAGCCAGACAGGGGTGAACACTGAAGCTTTCTTT.